This T cell receptor (beta chain) was obtained from a study of blood T cells in healthy people across ages. Study-wide findings and caveats: Whereas aged donors had fewer naive CD4+ cells, long-lived donors had more of them and higher diversity.

The use of a sample-barcoded 5' primer and a J-beta primer mix characterized a second PCR of 7 to 11 cycles. Each of the cDNA molecules was tagged by a template-switch adaptor with 12 random nucleotides. TCRdb reanalysed the 5' RACE reads using MiXCR and keeps one entry per CDR3 protein. Of some 1.4 million distinct CDR3 sequences in the sample, 40% to 50% were seen once. Each donor was a healthy Caucasian individual from Russia, aged roughly 6 to 100. Points on this clonotype: What it binds is not known.

V was pared by 3 bases and J by 5 bases, with 15 bases between. The CDR3 extends over 15 amino acids. CDR1 KGHSH and CDR2 LQKENI come from the germline V gene. The chain has TRBV18 and TRBJ2-3, with D uncertain. The TCR sequence derives from a young woman in good health. Sequencing was carried out using blood. The CDR3: CASSPPGRALDTQYF. DNA for the CDR3: TGTGCCAGCTCACCGCCCGGCCGGGCCCTAGATACGCAGTATTTT.